The clone carrying this T cell receptor beta chain occurred many times. Its antigen remains unknown. V shed 4 bases, J shed 6 bases, and the junction held 1 base outside the gene matches. The germline V gene encodes CDR1 LNHDA and CDR2 SQIVND (reference sequence). The CDR3 sequence is 12 residues long. TCR alpha and beta CDR3 regions were amplified from RNA using iRepertoire nested multiplex PCR. TCRdb reprocessed the multiplex PCR reads via MiXCR and lists one record per CDR3 protein. The sample lists some 40,000 distinct CDR3 sequences; 20% to 25% were seen once. This sample is drawn from a study of glioma-infiltrating T cells. Findings and caveats of the study: Above-expected tissue-blood divergence occurred in all gliomas, most in low-grade ones.

The genes are TRBV19 and TRBJ1-1; 8 positions match TRBD1. The specimen was glioma tissue, nonneoplastic brain tissue, or PBMCs (not recorded which). This sequence originates from a human donor with low-grade glioma or glioblastoma, undergoing nonglioma brain surgery, or in good health (not recorded which). DNA for the CDR3: TGTGCCAGTAGTACAGGGGGCCCTGAAGCTTTCTTT. Translating gives CASSTGGPEAFF.